The 20 T cell receptor beta chains presented below share a single source sample, sequenced in a study of T cells in Graves' hyperthyroidism and ophthalmopathy (dated by TCRdb to between 2018 and 2021). Libraries were built with multiplex PCR. This sample was sequenced with an Illumina HiSeq 2000. The TCR beta CDR3 regions were amplified from the RNA transcripts. A first-round RT-PCR of the TCR CDR3 used the HTBI primer set with the Qiagen OneStep RT-PCR kit. Through fastp at Q25 and MiXCR, TCRdb rebuilt clones from the public reads, retaining in-frame beta chains. Rows merge per CDR3 protein into single entries with the most common DNA and genes. The sample table records approximately 300,000 distinct CDR3 sequences; around a fifth of these occur just once. The ten largest clones capture under 45% of the sample. The sequenced material came from blood. Receptor source: a man aged 50 to 59 with Graves' ophthalmopathy.

V and J are TRBV20-1 and TRBJ2-7; D not resolved. CDR3 size: 13 residues. The V gene lost 5 bases and the J gene lost 3 bases, with 14 bases spanning the gap. From germline, CDR1 is DFQATT and CDR2 SNEGSKA (reference sequence). The CDR3 region is CSASDPFYYEQYF. The CDR3 DNA is TGCAGTGCTTCCGACCCGTTCTACTACGAGCAGTACTTC.

The CDR3 sequence is CSVTRDSGNTIYF. Here the CDR3 DNA reads TGCAGCGTTACACGGGACTCTGGAAACACCATATATTTT. The rearrangement joins TRBV29-1 to TRBJ1-3; no firm D call. Trimming stripped 5 bases from V and 0 bases from J, with 8 bases between. The CDR3 extends over 13 amino acids. Germline V lookup: CDR1 SQVTM, CDR2 ANQGSEA.

A single count supports this clonotype. The rearrangement links TRBV5-1 to TRBJ1-1; TRBD1 matches 7 bases. Germline V lookup: CDR1 SGHRS, CDR2 YFSETQ. After removal of 6 bases from V and 5 bases from J, the junction contained 10 bases not matched to a gene. There are 14 residues in the CDR3. The CDR3 here is CASKTGHSPTEAFF. The CDR3 DNA reads TGCGCCAGCAAGACAGGGCACTCTCCAACTGAAGCTTTCTTT.

At least ten counts were recorded for this clonotype. The V gene is TRBV3-1, the J gene TRBJ2-5; a possible D gene is TRBD2 (5 bases). Trimming took off 0 bases at V and 4 bases at J, with 18 bases between the two ends. Germline CDR1 LGHDT, CDR2 YNNKEL (reference sequence). There are 17 residues in the CDR3. The CDR3 DNA sequence: TGTGCCAGCAGCCAAGACGGCAGCGGCCCGCACGGAGAGACCCAGTACTTC. As protein: CASSQDGSGPHGETQYF.

This clonotype showed up many times. V is TRBV20-1 and J is TRBJ2-5; 8 nucleotides match TRBD2. The CDR3 sequence is 14 residues long. CDR1 and CDR2 from the germline V gene are DFQATT and SNEGSKA (reference sequence). Trimming cost V 8 bases and J 5 bases; bases outside gene matches: 13. The CDR3 region is CSPSDHSGKETQYF. CDR3 bases: TGCAGTCCCAGCGATCATAGCGGGAAGGAGACCCAGTACTTC.

Only a few counts were recorded for this clonotype. The CDR3 loop reads CSARGTSTAEQYF. CDR3 DNA sequence: TGCAGTGCTAGAGGGACCTCTACGGCCGAGCAGTACTTC. V usage is TRBV20-1 and J usage is TRBJ2-7; D is uncertain. Trimming took 1 base from V and 6 from J, leaving 13 bases between them. The V gene's germline CDR1 is DFQATT and CDR2 SNEGSKA (reference sequence). The CDR3 covers 13 residues.

In this sample, this clonotype turned up many times. The gene calls are TRBV5-4 and TRBJ2-3; a weak D match, TRBD1 (5 bases). The CDR3 has 13 residues. CDR1 SGHNT and CDR2 YYREEE come from the germline V gene (reference sequence). V was trimmed by 4 bases and J by 8 bases, leaving 14 bases between them. The CDR3 loop is CASSPTGAGTQYF. The CDR3 DNA reads TGTGCCAGCAGCCCGACTGGGGCAGGTACGCAGTATTTT.

This clonotype was seen only a few times. V usage is TRBV5-1 and J usage is TRBJ1-2; TRBD1 aligns across 8 bases. CDR1 SGHRS and CDR2 YFSETQ come from the germline V gene. This CDR3 contains 15 residues. V lost 4 bases and J lost 5; bases outside the gene matches: 10. CDR3 sequence reads: CASSEGTGAGYGYTF. The CDR3 bases are TGCGCCAGCAGCGAAGGGACAGGAGCCGGGTATGGCTACACCTTC. Drawing the rest from reference TRBV5-1 and TRBJ1-2, the complete variable domain is KAGVTQTPRYLIKTRGQQVTLSCSPISGHRSVSWYQQTPGQGLQFLFEYFSETQRNKGNFPGRFSGRQFSNSRSEMNVSTLELGDSALYLCASSEGTGAGYGYTFGSGTRLTVV.

The chain uses TRBV14 and TRBJ1-4; no definite D call. The CDR3 totals 14 residues. V was trimmed by 0 bases and J by 4 bases, leaving 6 bases between them. Germline CDR1 is SGHDN and CDR2 is FVKESK. CDR3 sequence (DNA): TGTGCCAGCAGCCAAGATCAAAATAATGAAAAACTGTTTTTT. Its translation is CASSQDQNNEKLFF. The full variable domain, rest sourced from reference TRBV14 and TRBJ1-4, is EAGVTQFPSHSVIEKGQTVTLRCDPISGHDNLYWYRRVMGKEIKFLLHFVKESKQDESGMPNNRFLAERTGGTYSTLKVQPAELEDSGVYFCASSQDQNNEKLFFGSGTQLSVL.

The chain carries TRBV18 and TRBJ2-1, with 8 bases matching TRBD1. Germline assignment: CDR1 KGHSH and CDR2 LQKENI. V was pared by 3 bases and J by 3 bases, with 4 bases of the junction left unmatched. The CDR3 spans 15 residues. CDR3 in amino acids: CASSPGDRGYNEQFF. The DNA for the CDR3 is TGTGCCAGCTCACCGGGAGACAGGGGCTACAATGAGCAGTTCTTC.

This clonotype was found many times. The chain employs TRBV2 and TRBJ2-5, with TRBD2 matching 7 bases. With 5 bases clipped from V and 5 bases from J, the junction kept 20 bases outside the gene matches. CDR1 is SNHLY, CDR2 FYNNEI, per germline. CDR3 length: 18 amino acids. This CDR3 reads CASSMTGTTTSQRETQYF. The CDR3 DNA is TGTGCCAGCAGTATGACCGGGACTACCACCTCCCAACGGGAGACCCAGTACTTC. The full variable domain, its missing parts supplied by reference TRBV2 and TRBJ2-5, is EPEVTQTPSHQVTQMGQEVILRCVPISNHLYFYWYRQILGQKVEFLVSFYNNEISEKSEIFDDQFSVERPDGSNFTLKIRSTKLEDSAMYFCASSMTGTTTSQRETQYFGPGTRLLVL.

This clonotype was seen ten or more times. The gene calls are TRBV18 and TRBJ2-7, with D maybe TRBD2 (6 bases). With 7 bases removed from V and 0 bases from J, the gap between germline ends came to 13 bases. The CDR3 length is 14 residues. Germline CDR1 KGHSH, CDR2 LQKENI. The CDR3, as DNA: TGTGCCAGCTTGGGTGGTAGCGGCTCCTACGAGCAGTACTTC. Its protein is CASLGGSGSYEQYF.

This clonotype was counted only a few times. The chain links TRBV10-3 to TRBJ2-1; D uncertain. CDR3 length: 13 residues. CDR1 is ENHRY, CDR2 SYGVKD, per germline. The germline V and J ends were trimmed by 2 bases and 4 bases, with 6 bases remaining between them. This CDR3 is CAISEREYNEQFF. CDR3 DNA: TGTGCCATCAGTGAGAGAGAGTACAATGAGCAGTTCTTC.

This clonotype appeared many times. This chain links TRBV6-5 with TRBJ1-3; the D is unclear. V lost 0 bases and J 2 bases, leaving 11 bases between the germline ends. Germline CDR1 reads MNHEY; CDR2 reads SVGAGI. The CDR3 sequence is 16 residues long. CDR3: CASSYSTVQAGNTIYF. The CDR3 coding sequence is TGTGCCAGCAGTTACTCGACGGTTCAAGCTGGAAACACCATATATTTT.

Comments on this clonotype: A much bigger clone sits one base away, suggesting this may be a read error. The chain has TRBV10-3 and TRBJ2-7; 7 bases are shared with TRBD2. V lost 0 bases and J lost 2; bases outside the gene matches: 16. Germline V gene sequence: CDR1 ENHRY, CDR2 SYGVKD. The CDR3 extends over 19 amino acids. The CDR3 nucleotides are TGTGCCATCAGTGAGTCGATAAAATGGGGAGGGCGGGCCACCTACGAGCAGTACTTC. The encoded protein is CAISESIKWGGRATYEQYF.

This clonotype has only a few counts. This chain joins TRBV7-3 and TRBJ2-2, with D unresolved. The CDR3 runs to 15 residues. Germline V gene sequence: CDR1 SGHTA, CDR2 FQGTGA. Trimming left V 5 bases short and J 0 bases short, with 10 bases between. The CDR3 here is CASSPRSANTGELFF. The CDR3 DNA sequence: TGTGCCAGCAGCCCCCGAAGCGCGAACACCGGGGAGCTGTTTTTT.

In this sample, this clonotype turned up a few times. The chain has TRBV28 and TRBJ1-5, with a weak D call TRBD1 (5 bases). Trimming took off 3 bases at V and 2 bases at J, with 11 bases between the two ends. The CDR3 extends over 15 amino acids. Germline lookup yields CDR1 MDHEN and CDR2 SYDVKM. In DNA form, the CDR3 reads TGTGCCAGCAGTTTCAGGGAAATGGGCAATCAGCCCCAGCATTTT. This sequence encodes CASSFREMGNQPQHF.

Comments on this clonotype: This may be a read error: a much more frequent sequence differs by one nucleotide. The V and J genes are TRBV18 and TRBJ2-6, with D hard to call. The CDR3 covers 17 residues. With 3 bases removed from V and 2 bases from J, the gap between germline ends came to 14 bases. CDR1 is KGHSH and CDR2 is LQKENI in the germline V gene. CDR3 sequence: CASSPRYRGPGANVLTF. The DNA for the CDR3 is TGTGCCAGCTCACCTCGATATCGCGGCCCTGGGGCCAACGTCCTGACTTTC.

A few counts support this clonotype. The CDR3 DNA reads TGTGCCAGCAGTAAGAATCCGGGACTCAGAGGGCGTAATCAGCCCCAGCATTTT. Encoded protein: CASSKNPGLRGRNQPQHF. V is TRBV6-1 and J is TRBJ1-5; tentative D call: TRBD1 (5 bases). Germline V gene sequence: CDR1 MNHNS, CDR2 SASEGT. The V end was cut by 5 bases, the J end by 4 bases, with 24 bases between. This CDR3 contains 18 residues.

This clonotype appeared many times. This chain joins TRBV2 and TRBJ2-7; D could derive from TRBD1 or TRBD2 (5 bases each). This CDR3 is built from 13 residues. Germline CDR1 SNHLY, CDR2 FYNNEI. The germline V and J ends were trimmed by 5 bases and 3 bases, with 11 bases remaining between them. CDR3: CASSRDGIYEQYF. In nucleotides, the CDR3 is TGTGCCAGCAGTAGGGACGGCATCTACGAGCAGTACTTC.